This entry lists 18 T cell receptor beta chains sequenced from one sample in a study of T cell responses to AZD1222 COVID-19 vaccine. Here immunoSEQ multiplex PCR was the method, and the copy in TCRdb shows in-frame clones only, minus some. This repertoire shows around 140,000 clones, more than 85% found once; its top ten account for 5% to 5.5%. The input for sequencing was peripheral blood, taken on day 0 of AZD1222 vaccination. The receptors come from an adult in good health.

The chain couples TRBV11-2 to TRBJ1-2, with no clear D. The CDR3 is 12 residues long. V was shortened by 7 bases and J by 6 bases, with 12 bases between the two germline ends. Germline V gene sequence: CDR1 SGHAT, CDR2 FQNNGV. CDR3 sequence: CASTRLRDGYTF. The CDR3 nucleotides read TGTGCCAGCACCAGACTACGGGATGGCTACACCTTC.

The V call is TRBV10-1, the J call TRBJ1-1, with D unclear. Germline assignment: CDR1 WNHNN and CDR2 SYGVQD (reference sequence). The CDR3 contains 10 residues. V lost 6 bases, J lost 7 bases, and 6 bases lay in between. The CDR3 here is CASSPGEAFF. DNA for the CDR3: TGCGCCAGCAGCCCGGGTGAAGCTTTCTTT.

The chain links TRBV6-5 to TRBJ2-2, with a weak D call TRBD2 (5 bases). The CDR3 has 14 residues. V was clipped by 5 bases and J by 7 bases, with 14 bases between them. CDR1 and CDR2 from the germline V gene are MNHEY and SVGAGI. This chain's CDR3 is CASSRTFEVGELFF. The CDR3 coding sequence is TGTGCCAGCAGTCGGACTTTCGAGGTCGGGGAGCTGTTTTTT.

The V and J genes are TRBV2 and TRBJ2-7, with D uncertain. Germline CDR1 SNHLY, CDR2 FYNNEI. This CDR3 comprises 12 residues. V was cut by 3 bases and J by 5 bases, with 8 bases left in between. The CDR3 sequence is CASSDIFHEQYF. CDR3 bases: TGTGCCAGCAGTGATATATTCCACGAGCAGTACTTC.

Regarding this clone: The sample carries other DNA sequences with the same CDR3. The J gene is TRBJ2-2, the V gene TRBV6-5; D gene ambiguous. The CDR3 is made up of 13 amino acids. Germline CDR1 and CDR2: MNHEY and SVGAGI. Trimming cost V 0 bases and J 1 base, with 0 bases left between them. The CDR3 DNA is TGTGCCAGCAGTTACTCGAACACCGGGGAGCTGTTTTTT. It codes for CASSYSNTGELFF.

This clone appeared once. The V gene is TRBV7-9, the J gene TRBJ1-6, with 11 bases aligning to TRBD1. V lost 7 bases to trimming and J lost 4 bases; unmatched junction nucleotides: 6. The CDR3 runs 16 residues. Looked up from germline, CDR1 is SEHNR and CDR2 is FQNEAQ (reference sequence). CDR3 sequence: CASTRGQGVYNSPLHF. The DNA for the CDR3 is TGTGCCAGCACGCGGGGACAGGGGGTTTATAATTCACCCCTCCACTTT.

This chain links TRBV19 with TRBJ1-6; a weak D match, TRBD1 (6 bases). This CDR3 has 14 residues. Per germline, CDR1 LNHDA and CDR2 SQIVND (reference sequence). V lost 3 bases to trimming and J lost 6 bases, with 9 bases between them. CDR3: CASSMGQANSPLHF. CDR3 in DNA: TGTGCCAGTAGTATGGGACAAGCTAATTCACCCCTCCACTTT.

V and J are TRBV6-2 or TRBV6-3 and TRBJ1-2; 7 nucleotides agree with TRBD1. This CDR3 region has 14 residues. The germline V gene encodes CDR1 MNHEY and CDR2 SVGEGT. J was trimmed by 6 bases and V by 4 bases; bases with no gene match: 8. CDR3 coding DNA: TGTGCCAGCAGTTTCAACGACAGGGTGGATGGCTACACCTTC. This translates into CASSFNDRVDGYTF.

The rearrangement joins TRBV9 to TRBJ2-1, with a possible D match to TRBD1 (5 bases). The V end lost 1 base, the J end lost 8 bases, and 10 bases lay between the germline ends. This CDR3 is built from 13 residues. The germline V gene encodes CDR1 SGDLS and CDR2 YYNGEE. The CDR3 reads CASSVQKGYEQFF. The CDR3 nucleotides read TGTGCCAGCAGCGTACAAAAGGGGTATGAGCAGTTCTTC.

The chain recombines TRBV19 with TRBJ1-2; D remains unclear. Germline V lookup: CDR1 LNHDA, CDR2 SQIVND (reference sequence). This CDR3 is 13 amino acids long. Between the trimmed V and J ends, which lost 6 bases and 4 bases, there was a span of 12 bases. This CDR3 is CASRISPSYGYTF. The CDR3 coding sequence is TGTGCCAGTAGGATTAGTCCCAGCTATGGCTACACCTTC.

This chain uses TRBV2 with TRBJ2-1; the match to TRBD2 covers 7 bases. V dropped 2 bases and J dropped 8; count of bases not matched to a gene: 18. CDR3 length: 18 amino acids. CDR1 is SNHLY, CDR2 FYNNEI, per germline. The CDR3 sequence is CASSESIGAGPPVDEQFF. The DNA of the CDR3 is TGTGCCAGCAGTGAATCCATAGGAGCGGGGCCCCCCGTTGATGAGCAGTTCTTC.

The rearrangement uses TRBV18 and TRBJ1-2; D unclear. The V end was cut by 8 bases, the J end by 4 bases, with 14 bases between. Germline CDR1 reads KGHSH; CDR2 reads LQKENI. The CDR3 length is 13 residues. CDR3 sequence reads: CASGAPAAYGYTF. For the CDR3, the DNA is TGTGCCAGCGGAGCCCCGGCAGCCTATGGCTACACCTTC.

This rearrangement joins TRBV24-1 to TRBJ2-1, with 9 positions matching TRBD1. CDR1 and CDR2 (germline): KGHDR, SFDVKD. The CDR3 spans 16 residues. Losses at the gene ends were 3 bases for V and 6 bases for J; bases not matched to a gene: 8. Written as DNA, the CDR3 is TGTGCCACCAGTGATCCATCCGGGACAGGGAGCAATGAGCAGTTCTTC. Its translation: CATSDPSGTGSNEQFF.

This chain links TRBV9 with TRBJ2-2, with 8 bases lining up with TRBD2. Looked up from germline, CDR1 is SGDLS and CDR2 is YYNGEE. The CDR3 contains 16 residues. The trim removed 4 bases at V and 1 base at J, leaving 6 bases unmatched. CDR3 region: CASSPFLAGNTGELFF. The CDR3 DNA follows: TGTGCCAGCAGCCCCTTCCTAGCGGGGAACACCGGGGAGCTGTTTTTT.

This clone was detected a few times. The gene calls are TRBV7-8 and TRBJ1-2; D may be TRBD1 (6 bases). There are 13 residues in the CDR3. Trimming cost V 5 bases and J 3 bases, with 10 bases left between them. Per the germline V gene, CDR1 is SGHVS and CDR2 is FQNEAQ. CDR3 region: CASSLGGDYGYTF. CDR3 DNA sequence: TGTGCCAGCAGCCTCGGGGGCGACTATGGCTACACCTTC.

The chain uses TRBV5-1 and TRBJ2-2; D unresolved. Germline values: CDR1 SGHRS, CDR2 YFSETQ. This CDR3 is built from 14 residues. Trimming shortened V by 4 bases and J by 3 bases, and 10 bases separated the two germline ends. The CDR3 region has the DNA TGCGCCAGCAGCGCCGACGGAGACACCGGGGAGCTGTTTTTT. Its translation is CASSADGDTGELFF.

This sequence joins TRBV5-4 and TRBJ2-5; D might be TRBD2 (6 bases). Trimming shortened V by 0 bases and J by 4 bases, and 13 bases separated the two germline ends. This CDR3 is built from 15 residues. CDR1 SGHNT and CDR2 YYREEE come from the germline V gene (reference sequence). The CDR3: CASSLGQVEGETQYF. DNA for the CDR3: TGTGCCAGCAGCTTGGGGCAGGTGGAGGGAGAGACCCAGTACTTC. The full variable domain, in which reference TRBV5-4 and TRBJ2-5 provide the parts outside the CDR3, is ETGVTQSPTHLIKTRGQQVTLRCSSQSGHNTVSWYQQALGQGPQFIFQYYREEENGRGNFPPRFSGLQFPNYSSELNVNALELDDSALYLCASSLGQVEGETQYFGPGTRLLVL.

The chain has TRBV7-9 and TRBJ1-5, with a weak D call TRBD1 (5 bases). Germline V gene sequence: CDR1 SEHNR, CDR2 FQNEAQ (reference sequence). The CDR3 has 15 residues. The ends were cut back, 1 base at V and 7 bases at J, with 14 bases in the middle. The CDR3 spells CASSLGGVPDQPQHF. The CDR3 nucleotides read TGTGCCAGCAGCTTAGGAGGGGTTCCAGACCAGCCCCAGCATTTT.